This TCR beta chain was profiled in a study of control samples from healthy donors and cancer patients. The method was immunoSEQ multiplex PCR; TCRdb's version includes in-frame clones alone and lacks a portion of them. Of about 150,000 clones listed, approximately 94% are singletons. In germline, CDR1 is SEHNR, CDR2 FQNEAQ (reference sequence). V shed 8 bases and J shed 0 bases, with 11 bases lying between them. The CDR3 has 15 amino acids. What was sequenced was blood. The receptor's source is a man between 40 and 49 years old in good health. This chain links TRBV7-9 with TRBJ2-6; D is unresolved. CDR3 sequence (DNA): TGTGCCAGCGACGACCCAAGCTCTGGGGCCAACGTCCTGACTTTC. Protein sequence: CASDDPSSGANVLTF.